A selection of T cell receptor beta chains follows, all from one sample in a study of cytomegalovirus exposure and HLA in healthy donors. TCRdb's copy holds only in-frame clones and misses some; the assay was immunoSEQ multiplex PCR. The sample has some 120,000 clones, over 9.5% seen once. The sample was PBMCs. Every receptor here comes from a woman aged 18-29 years in good health and CMV-seropositive. CDR3s include the opening cysteine and the closing phenylalanine or tryptophan. A D gene is named only where the DNA matches it firmly. Size is omitted from some rows. Given values are once, few, many or a class for expanded clones.

j_call: TRBJ2-7; d_call: .; v_call: TRBV28; clone_size: .; cdr3_nt: TGTGCCAGCAGTACTCCAGGGGAGCAGTACTTC; cdr3_aa: CASSTPGEQYF
j_call: TRBJ1-1; d_call: .; v_call: TRBV9; clone_size: once; cdr3_nt: TGTGCCAGCAGCGTAGGAGAAGGGGCGCGGGAAAGAGCTTTCTTT; cdr3_aa: CASSVGEGARERAFF
j_call: TRBJ1-4; d_call: TRBD1; v_call: TRBV5-1; clone_size: .; cdr3_nt: TGCGCCAGCAGCTGGGGGACAGGGGGAGAAAAACTGTTTTTT; cdr3_aa: CASSWGTGGEKLFF
j_call: TRBJ1-1; d_call: TRBD1; v_call: TRBV5-6; clone_size: many; cdr3_nt: TGTGCCAGCAGCTCCCAGGGGGGCACTGAAGCTTTCTTT; cdr3_aa: CASSSQGGTEAFF
j_call: TRBJ2-1; d_call: TRBD2; v_call: TRBV6-1; clone_size: .; cdr3_nt: TGTGCCAGCAGCAGACTAGCCTATGAGCAGTTCTTC; cdr3_aa: CASSRLAYEQFF
j_call: TRBJ2-1; d_call: .; v_call: TRBV5-6; clone_size: .; cdr3_nt: TGTGCCAGCAGCTTGGGAGGGGGTAAAAATGAGCAGTTCTTC; cdr3_aa: CASSLGGGKNEQFF
j_call: TRBJ2-1; d_call: .; v_call: TRBV7-3; clone_size: .; cdr3_nt: TGTGCCAGCAGCATAAAAGACACTTTCAATGAGCAGTTCTTC; cdr3_aa: CASSIKDTFNEQFF
j_call: TRBJ2-2; d_call: .; v_call: TRBV14; clone_size: .; cdr3_nt: TGTGCCAGCAGCCAACGACAGGCCACGAACACCGGGGAGCTGTTTTTT; cdr3_aa: CASSQRQATNTGELFF
j_call: TRBJ2-3; d_call: .; v_call: TRBV30; clone_size: few; cdr3_nt: TGTGCCTGGAGCGGGATAGATACGCAGTATTTT; cdr3_aa: CAWSGIDTQYF
j_call: TRBJ1-2; d_call: .; v_call: TRBV5-4; clone_size: .; cdr3_nt: TGTGCCAGCAGCTGGTCCCGGGGAGATGGCTACACCTTC; cdr3_aa: CASSWSRGDGYTF
j_call: TRBJ1-1; d_call: .; v_call: TRBV2; clone_size: few; cdr3_nt: TGTGCCAGCAGTGTCGGATCCGGGGAAGCTTTCTTT; cdr3_aa: CASSVGSGEAFF
j_call: TRBJ1-2; d_call: .; v_call: TRBV30; clone_size: few; cdr3_nt: TGTGCCTGGGCCCAGGGTTACTATGGCTACACCTTC; cdr3_aa: CAWAQGYYGYTF
j_call: TRBJ2-7; d_call: TRBD2; v_call: TRBV5-1; clone_size: few; cdr3_nt: TGCGCCAGCAGCCTCGGGACTAGCGGGAGCTACGAGCAGTACTTC; cdr3_aa: CASSLGTSGSYEQYF
j_call: TRBJ2-7; d_call: TRBD1; v_call: TRBV4-2; clone_size: few; cdr3_nt: TGTGCCAGCAGCCAGGGGGACAGGCCATCTTCCTACGAGCAGTACTTC; cdr3_aa: CASSQGDRPSSYEQYF
j_call: TRBJ1-5; d_call: .; v_call: TRBV4-1; clone_size: few; cdr3_nt: TGCGCCAGCAGCCAAGACGCGCAGGGTTCTCGGAATCAGCCCCAGCATTTT; cdr3_aa: CASSQDAQGSRNQPQHF
j_call: TRBJ1-1; d_call: .; v_call: TRBV25-1; clone_size: .; cdr3_nt: TGTGCCAGCAGTCCGCCCGACCGGAGGGCCCCTGAAGCTTTCTTT; cdr3_aa: CASSPPDRRAPEAFF
j_call: TRBJ1-3; d_call: .; v_call: TRBV25-1; clone_size: few; cdr3_nt: TGTGCCAGCGGGCCGGTCCTCCCCTCTGGAAACACCATATATTTT; cdr3_aa: CASGPVLPSGNTIYF
j_call: TRBJ1-2; d_call: .; v_call: TRBV13; clone_size: few; cdr3_nt: TGTGCCAGCAGCCCTCGGTCAAGTAACTATGGCTACACCTTC; cdr3_aa: CASSPRSSNYGYTF
j_call: TRBJ1-3; d_call: .; v_call: TRBV19; clone_size: .; cdr3_nt: TGTGCCAGTAGTCCGAATACAGGTTCCTCTGGAAACACCATATATTTT; cdr3_aa: CASSPNTGSSGNTIYF
j_call: TRBJ2-7; d_call: .; v_call: TRBV14; clone_size: few; cdr3_nt: TGTGCCAGCAGCCAAAACTCGGACTTATCCTACGAGCAGTACTTC; cdr3_aa: CASSQNSDLSYEQYF
j_call: TRBJ2-7; d_call: .; v_call: TRBV6-1; clone_size: .; cdr3_nt: TGTGCCAGCAGCCCCAGCGGCGCGAGCTCCTACGAGCAGTACTTC; cdr3_aa: CASSPSGASSYEQYF
j_call: TRBJ2-1; d_call: TRBD2; v_call: TRBV29-1; clone_size: .; cdr3_nt: TGCAGCGTTCATGGACTAGCGGGAAGTTATGAGCAGTTCTTC; cdr3_aa: CSVHGLAGSYEQFF
j_call: TRBJ1-1; d_call: TRBD1; v_call: TRBV7-9; clone_size: .; cdr3_nt: TGTGCCAGCAGCCCCGTGGGACAGGGTAAAATGGAAGCTTTCTTT; cdr3_aa: CASSPVGQGKMEAFF
j_call: TRBJ2-1; d_call: .; v_call: TRBV9; clone_size: few; cdr3_nt: TGTGCCAGCAGCGTGTCGGGCTCCTACAATGAGCAGTTCTTC; cdr3_aa: CASSVSGSYNEQFF
j_call: TRBJ2-5; d_call: .; v_call: TRBV7-9; clone_size: few; cdr3_nt: TGTGCCAGCACGGCCGAGGTGGAGACCCAGTACTTC; cdr3_aa: CASTAEVETQYF
j_call: TRBJ2-7; d_call: TRBD2; v_call: TRBV6-1; clone_size: .; cdr3_nt: TGTGCCAGCAGTGTTCTCGCGGGAGCTCTCGAGCAGTACTTC; cdr3_aa: CASSVLAGALEQYF
j_call: TRBJ1-2; d_call: .; v_call: TRBV18; clone_size: .; cdr3_nt: TGTGCCAGCTCACATACAGGGCGCACTTTTGGCTACACCTTC; cdr3_aa: CASSHTGRTFGYTF
j_call: TRBJ2-7; d_call: .; v_call: TRBV7-6; clone_size: few; cdr3_nt: TGTGCCAGCAGCTTAGGTCAGGGAAACGAGCAGTACTTC; cdr3_aa: CASSLGQGNEQYF
j_call: TRBJ1-4; d_call: TRBD1; v_call: TRBV28; clone_size: .; cdr3_nt: TGTGCCAGCAGTTTGACAGGGGTTCTTGAAAAACTGTTTTTT; cdr3_aa: CASSLTGVLEKLFF
j_call: TRBJ2-5; d_call: TRBD2; v_call: TRBV5-1; clone_size: few; cdr3_nt: TGCGCCAGCAGCTTCCCTAGCGGCCAAGAGACCCAGTACTTC; cdr3_aa: CASSFPSGQETQYF
j_call: TRBJ2-2; d_call: .; v_call: TRBV7-8; clone_size: .; cdr3_nt: TGTGCCAGCAGCTTAGAAACGGGCGGGGAGCTGTTTTTT; cdr3_aa: CASSLETGGELFF
j_call: TRBJ2-3; d_call: TRBD2; v_call: TRBV5-1; clone_size: .; cdr3_nt: TGCGCCAGCAGCTTGTCGGGACTAGTAACAGATACGCAGTATTTT; cdr3_aa: CASSLSGLVTDTQYF
j_call: TRBJ2-1; d_call: .; v_call: TRBV28; clone_size: few; cdr3_nt: TGTGCCAGCAGCCCTCACTCCTACTCCTACAATGAGCAGTTCTTC; cdr3_aa: CASSPHSYSYNEQFF
j_call: TRBJ1-1; d_call: .; v_call: TRBV6-1; clone_size: .; cdr3_nt: TGTGCCAGCAGTCCATCGACAGGCCAAAACACTGAAGCTTTCTTT; cdr3_aa: CASSPSTGQNTEAFF
j_call: TRBJ1-1; d_call: .; v_call: TRBV11-1; clone_size: few; cdr3_nt: TGTGCCAGCAGCTTGTTGGGGGCTGGGGCTGAAGCTTTCTTT; cdr3_aa: CASSLLGAGAEAFF
j_call: TRBJ2-1; d_call: TRBD2; v_call: TRBV4-1; clone_size: few; cdr3_nt: TGCGCCAGCAGCCAAGAGGGCTACGGGAGGGGCGATGAGCAGTTCTTC; cdr3_aa: CASSQEGYGRGDEQFF
j_call: TRBJ2-3; d_call: TRBD2; v_call: TRBV29-1; clone_size: .; cdr3_nt: TGCAGCGTTGTTAGCGCCGGGACTAGCGGGAATACAGATACGCAGTATTTT; cdr3_aa: CSVVSAGTSGNTDTQYF
j_call: TRBJ2-2; d_call: .; v_call: TRBV21-1; clone_size: few; cdr3_nt: TGTGCCAGCAGCGAGTGTGGCACCGGGGAGCTGTTTTTT; cdr3_aa: CASSECGTGELFF
j_call: TRBJ2-3; d_call: .; v_call: TRBV5-6; clone_size: few; cdr3_nt: TGTGCCAGCAGCTTTCAGGGCACAGATACGCAGTATTTT; cdr3_aa: CASSFQGTDTQYF
j_call: TRBJ1-2; d_call: .; v_call: TRBV25-1; clone_size: few; cdr3_nt: TGTGCCAGCAGTGAAGGGCAAATCTATGGCTACACCTTC; cdr3_aa: CASSEGQIYGYTF
j_call: TRBJ1-1; d_call: .; v_call: TRBV7-2; clone_size: .; cdr3_nt: TGTGCCAGCAAGTTAGGTTGGGGGGGAACTGAAGCTTTCTTT; cdr3_aa: CASKLGWGGTEAFF
j_call: TRBJ2-7; d_call: .; v_call: TRBV7-9; clone_size: few; cdr3_nt: TGTGCCAGCAGCCGCACAGAGGCAGGGTCGAACGAGCAGTACTTC; cdr3_aa: CASSRTEAGSNEQYF
j_call: TRBJ2-2; d_call: TRBD2; v_call: TRBV29-1; clone_size: .; cdr3_nt: TGCAGCGTCCTAGCGGGAGCAAACACCGGGGAGCTGTTTTTT; cdr3_aa: CSVLAGANTGELFF
j_call: TRBJ1-5; d_call: .; v_call: TRBV6-1; clone_size: few; cdr3_nt: TGTGCCAGCAGTGAAACAGGGACCAGCAATCAGCCCCAGCATTTT; cdr3_aa: CASSETGTSNQPQHF
j_call: TRBJ1-1; d_call: .; v_call: TRBV28; clone_size: few; cdr3_nt: TGTGCCACTCACCAACAAAGTAACACTGAAGCTTTCTTT; cdr3_aa: CATHQQSNTEAFF
j_call: TRBJ2-7; d_call: .; v_call: TRBV6-6; clone_size: .; cdr3_nt: TGTGCCAGCAGTTACAGCATAACCTACGAGCAGTACTTC; cdr3_aa: CASSYSITYEQYF
j_call: TRBJ2-7; d_call: .; v_call: TRBV6-5; clone_size: .; cdr3_nt: TGTGCCAGCAGTCGTGGGAGGGACACCTACGAGCAGTACTTC; cdr3_aa: CASSRGRDTYEQYF
j_call: TRBJ2-2; d_call: .; v_call: TRBV15; clone_size: few; cdr3_nt: TGTGCCACCAGCAGAGATTTCGGGGATCCGGGCGAGCTGTTTTTT; cdr3_aa: CATSRDFGDPGELFF
j_call: TRBJ1-1; d_call: .; v_call: TRBV6-6; clone_size: few; cdr3_nt: TGTGCCAGCAGTTTTCAGGACACTGAAGCTTTCTTT; cdr3_aa: CASSFQDTEAFF
j_call: TRBJ2-1; d_call: TRBD1; v_call: TRBV5-1; clone_size: .; cdr3_nt: TGCGCCACGACTAACGGGACAGGGCCCTACAATGAGCAGTTCTTC; cdr3_aa: CATTNGTGPYNEQFF
j_call: TRBJ2-2; d_call: TRBD1; v_call: TRBV2; clone_size: .; cdr3_nt: TGTGCCAGCAGTCCGGGACAGGGAGGGAGCGGGGAGCTGTTTTTT; cdr3_aa: CASSPGQGGSGELFF
j_call: TRBJ1-1; d_call: .; v_call: TRBV30; clone_size: .; cdr3_nt: TGTGCCTCACCCGCCCAGGGTTCGGACACTGAAGCTTTCTTT; cdr3_aa: CASPAQGSDTEAFF
j_call: TRBJ2-3; d_call: .; v_call: TRBV5-1; clone_size: .; cdr3_nt: TGCGCCAGCAGCTTGGCTCTGGCAGGCACAGATACGCAGTATTTT; cdr3_aa: CASSLALAGTDTQYF
j_call: TRBJ2-3; d_call: .; v_call: TRBV10-1; clone_size: .; cdr3_nt: TGCGCCAGCAGTGATATCGAGGGAGCGGTCACAGATACGCAGTATTTT; cdr3_aa: CASSDIEGAVTDTQYF
j_call: TRBJ2-7; d_call: TRBD2; v_call: TRBV30; clone_size: few; cdr3_nt: TGTGCCTGGAGAACTAGCGGGAGGAGCGAGCAGTACTTC; cdr3_aa: CAWRTSGRSEQYF
j_call: TRBJ1-1; d_call: .; v_call: TRBV5-1; clone_size: few; cdr3_nt: TGCGCCAGCAGCTTTGGCTCTGAAGCTTTCTTT; cdr3_aa: CASSFGSEAFF
j_call: TRBJ2-2; d_call: .; v_call: TRBV5-6; clone_size: few; cdr3_nt: TGTGCCAGCAGCCTGAGAGACACCGGGGAGCTGTTTTTT; cdr3_aa: CASSLRDTGELFF
j_call: TRBJ2-5; d_call: TRBD2; v_call: TRBV2; clone_size: .; cdr3_nt: TGTGCCAGCAGTCGTAGCGGGGAGACCCAGTACTTC; cdr3_aa: CASSRSGETQYF
j_call: TRBJ2-7; d_call: .; v_call: TRBV5-4; clone_size: .; cdr3_nt: TGTGCCAGCAGCTTGGCTCCCTTCGAGCAGTACTTC; cdr3_aa: CASSLAPFEQYF
j_call: TRBJ2-1; d_call: TRBD2; v_call: TRBV7-9; clone_size: .; cdr3_nt: TGTGCCAGCAGGACTAGCGGGAGTTACCAGTTCTTC; cdr3_aa: CASRTSGSYQFF